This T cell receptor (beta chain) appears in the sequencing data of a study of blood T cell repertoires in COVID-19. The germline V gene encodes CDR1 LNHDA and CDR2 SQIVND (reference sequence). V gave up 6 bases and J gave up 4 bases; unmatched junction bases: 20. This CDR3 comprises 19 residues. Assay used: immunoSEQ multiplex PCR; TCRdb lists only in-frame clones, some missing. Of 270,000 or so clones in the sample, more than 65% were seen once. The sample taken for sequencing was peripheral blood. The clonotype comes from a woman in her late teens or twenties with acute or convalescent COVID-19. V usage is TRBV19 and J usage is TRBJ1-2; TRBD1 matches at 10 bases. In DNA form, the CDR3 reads TGTGCCAGTAGCTCTTACAGGACCGGGACAGGGGTTGGAAGCTATGGCTACACCTTC. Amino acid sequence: CASSSYRTGTGVGSYGYTF.